This T cell receptor beta chain is drawn from a study of cytomegalovirus exposure and HLA in healthy donors. Study-level background: Most donors, around 81% of a few hundred genotyped, fell in the Caucasian-associated ancestry cluster. Study findings and constraints: Later analysis demonstrated an association between a missense DCLRE1C variant and TCR beta V- and J-gene trimming. Both high specificity and high sensitivity reportedly marked the classifier's diagnosis of cytomegalovirus status.

The PCR contained 60 Vbeta and 13 Jbeta primers. Assay: immunoSEQ multiplex PCR; the TCRdb copy retains only in-frame clones and omits some. Of about 130,000 clones in the sample, about 82% were seen once. A note on this clone: What it binds is not known.

The ends lost 4 bases at V and 3 bases at J; junction bases unmatched: 8. The CDR3 runs to 16 residues. Germline lookup yields CDR1 SGHTS and CDR2 YDEGEE. The clonotype comes from a boy between 10 and 17 years old in good health and CMV-seronegative. The chain carries TRBV5-8 and TRBJ2-5, with TRBD2 identical over 11 bases. Sequenced material: PBMCs. The CDR3 here is CASSRGLAVQEETQYF. DNA of the CDR3: TGTGCCAGCAGCCGGGGACTAGCGGTACAAGAAGAGACCCAGTACTTC.